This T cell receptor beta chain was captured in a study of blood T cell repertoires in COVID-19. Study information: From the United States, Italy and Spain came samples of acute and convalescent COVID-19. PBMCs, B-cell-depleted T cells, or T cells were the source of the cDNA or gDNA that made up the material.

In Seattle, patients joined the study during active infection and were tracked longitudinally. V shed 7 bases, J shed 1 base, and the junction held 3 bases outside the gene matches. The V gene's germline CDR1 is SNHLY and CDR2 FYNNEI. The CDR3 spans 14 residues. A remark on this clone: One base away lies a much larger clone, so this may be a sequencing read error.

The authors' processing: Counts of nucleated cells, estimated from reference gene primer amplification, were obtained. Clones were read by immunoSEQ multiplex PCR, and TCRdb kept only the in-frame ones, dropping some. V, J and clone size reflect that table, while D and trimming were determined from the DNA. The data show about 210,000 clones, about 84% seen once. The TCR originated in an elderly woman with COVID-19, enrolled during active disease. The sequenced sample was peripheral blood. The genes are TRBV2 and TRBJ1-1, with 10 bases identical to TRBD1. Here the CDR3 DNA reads TGTGCCAGCACCCGGGACAGGGGGAACACTGAAGCTTTCTTT. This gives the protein CASTRDRGNTEAFF.